A single sample gave rise to the 23 T cell receptor beta chains below, sequenced in a study of T cell responses to AZD1222 COVID-19 vaccine. The repertoire was sequenced with immunoSEQ multiplex PCR; TCRdb's copy has only in-frame clones and lacks some. The sample consists of approximately 100,000 clones, about 90% of them appearing once. Source: peripheral blood, taken on day 0 of AZD1222 vaccination. The receptors derive from an adult in good health.

This chain joins TRBV2 and TRBJ2-5; D is possibly TRBD2 (5 bases). CDR1 and CDR2 from the germline V gene are SNHLY and FYNNEI. V was trimmed by 3 bases and J by 7 bases, leaving 15 bases between them. The CDR3 totals 14 residues. The CDR3: CASSETALRGTQYF. CDR3 in DNA: TGTGCCAGCAGTGAGACTGCCCTCCGGGGGACCCAGTACTTC.

V usage is TRBV5-4 and J usage is TRBJ1-3, with D perhaps TRBD1 (5 bases). CDR3 size: 15 residues. CDR1 and CDR2 (germline): SGHNT, YYREEE (reference sequence). Trimming shortened V by 7 bases and J by 4 bases, and 18 bases separated the two germline ends. The CDR3 loop reads CASGVFGALGNTIYF. The CDR3 DNA reads TGTGCCAGCGGCGTTTTTGGGGCTCTAGGAAACACCATATATTTT.

V is TRBV6-5 and J is TRBJ2-1, with 9 bases aligning to TRBD2. The germline V gene encodes CDR1 MNHEY and CDR2 SVGAGI. After removal of 9 bases from V and 3 bases from J, the junction contained 3 bases not matched to a gene. The CDR3 is made up of 13 amino acids. CDR3 residues: CASRTSDYNEQFF. CDR3 bases: TGTGCCAGTCGGACTAGCGACTACAATGAGCAGTTCTTC.

This clone was seen a few times. The chain links TRBV2 to TRBJ1-6; no definite D call. CDR3 length: 11 amino acids. Germline values: CDR1 SNHLY, CDR2 FYNNEI. The V end lost 4 bases, the J end lost 9 bases, and 4 bases lay between the germline ends. The CDR3 protein is CASSVGSPLHF. The CDR3 DNA is TGTGCCAGCAGTGTTGGTTCACCCCTCCACTTT.

CDR3 loop: CASSALTGSYEQYF. The CDR3, as DNA: TGTGCCAGCAGTGCTCTGACAGGCTCCTACGAGCAGTACTTC. V usage is TRBV28 and J usage is TRBJ2-7; the D gene is possibly TRBD1 (6 bases). Germline CDR1 and CDR2: MDHEN and SYDVKM. Trimming removed 5 bases from V and 0 bases from J, with 11 bases in between. The length of the CDR3 is 14 residues.

The CDR3 reads CASSPGQIEEQYF. The CDR3 DNA reads TGCGCCAGCAGCCCGGGACAAATCGAAGAGCAGTACTTC. V usage is TRBV5-1 and J usage is TRBJ2-7; D is possibly TRBD1 (6 bases). Germline-derived CDR1 and CDR2 are SGHRS and YFSETQ. This CDR3 is 13 amino acids long. The V end was cut by 4 bases, the J end by 7 bases, with 15 bases between.

The chain is built from TRBV27 and TRBJ1-5; TRBD1 might be the D (5 bases). This CDR3 is built from 16 residues. V dropped 2 bases and J dropped 2 bases, with 13 bases sitting between them. The germline CDR1 and CDR2 sequences are MNHEY and SMNVEV (reference sequence). The CDR3 here is CASSLNAAGGNQPQHF. In DNA form, the CDR3 reads TGTGCCAGCAGTTTAAACGCGGCGGGGGGCAATCAGCCCCAGCATTTT.

With respect to this clone: Other DNA variants within this sample encode the same CDR3. V is TRBV5-1 and J is TRBJ1-5; 10 bases map to TRBD1. J was trimmed by 5 bases and V by 4 bases; bases with no gene match: 3. Per germline, CDR1 SGHRS and CDR2 YFSETQ. The CDR3 runs 14 residues. CDR3: CASSPDRGDQPQHF. The CDR3 DNA is TGCGCCAGCAGCCCGGACAGGGGGGATCAGCCCCAGCATTTT.

This chain connects TRBV6-4 to TRBJ2-2; TRBD2 is a possible D gene (5 bases). Trimming took off 8 bases at V and 1 base at J, with 11 bases between the two ends. The CDR3 is 14 residues long. Germline values: CDR1 MRHNA, CDR2 SNTAGT. In nucleotides, the CDR3 is TGTGCCAGCCGGGAAAAAGAGAACACCGGGGAGCTGTTTTTT. Protein product: CASREKENTGELFF.

This clone was observed a single time. The gene calls are TRBV7-9 and TRBJ2-3; D may match TRBD1 or TRBD2 (5 bases each). CDR1 SEHNR and CDR2 FQNEAQ come from the germline V gene (reference sequence). Trimming took off 4 bases at V and 2 bases at J, with 13 bases between the two ends. The length of the CDR3 is 15 residues. The CDR3 region is CASSYFEGLTDTQYF. DNA for the CDR3: TGTGCCAGCAGCTATTTCGAGGGGCTCACAGATACGCAGTATTTT.

The chain joins TRBV18 to TRBJ2-7; D not certain. Germline assignment: CDR1 KGHSH and CDR2 LQKENI. V was cut by 1 base and J by 6 bases, with 16 bases left in between. The CDR3 runs 15 residues. CDR3 loop: CASSPRAPPLSEQYF. The CDR3 DNA follows: TGTGCCAGCTCACCACGAGCCCCCCCCTTGAGCGAGCAGTACTTC.

The gene calls are TRBV9 and TRBJ1-6; possible D gene TRBD1, 6 bases. The germline CDR1 and CDR2 sequences are SGDLS and YYNGEE. The CDR3 runs 13 residues. Trimming stripped 3 bases from V and 10 bases from J, with 11 bases between. CDR3 nucleotides: TGTGCCAGCAGCGAGGGGGGGAAATCACCCCTCCACTTT. It encodes CASSEGGKSPLHF.

The chain couples TRBV9 to TRBJ2-2, with D uncertain. This CDR3 contains 12 residues. CDR1 SGDLS and CDR2 YYNGEE come from the germline V gene. The V end lost 4 bases, the J end lost 2 bases, and 3 bases lay between the germline ends. CDR3 in amino acids: CASSPNTGELFF. In nucleotides, the CDR3 is TGTGCCAGCAGCCCCAACACCGGGGAGCTGTTTTTT.

The chain couples TRBV27 to TRBJ1-4; maybe TRBD1 (5 bases). The CDR3 has 16 residues. The V end was cut by 6 bases, the J end by 10 bases, with 24 bases between. Per the germline V gene, CDR1 is MNHEY and CDR2 is SMNVEV (reference sequence). This CDR3 is CASSGGGDPPMGKLFF. The CDR3 DNA reads TGTGCCAGCAGCGGGGGTGGGGACCCGCCTATGGGAAAACTGTTTTTT.

The rearrangement links TRBV4-2 to TRBJ2-1, with D maybe TRBD2 (5 bases). CDR1 and CDR2 (germline): LGHNA, YNFKEQ. Trimming left V 0 bases short and J 0 bases short, with 9 bases between. The length of the CDR3 is 16 residues. The CDR3 nucleotides are TGTGCCAGCAGCCAAGACGGGGAACACTCCTACAATGAGCAGTTCTTC. Translated: CASSQDGEHSYNEQFF.

The CDR3 DNA reads TGCAGTGCTAGTGGGCAGGGGATATACGAGCAGTACTTC. Its protein product is CSASGQGIYEQYF. The chain uses TRBV20-1 and TRBJ2-7, with a possible D match to TRBD1 (6 bases). The CDR3 spans 13 residues. V lost 3 bases and J lost 4, with 13 bases in between. Germline assignment: CDR1 DFQATT and CDR2 SNEGSKA (reference sequence).

The count of this clone is one. V gene TRBV19 combines with J gene TRBJ2-5, with D perhaps assigned TRBD1 or TRBD2 (5 bases each). This CDR3 contains 15 residues. Germline CDR1 LNHDA, CDR2 SQIVND (reference sequence). V lost 1 base to trimming and J lost 7 bases, with 16 bases between them. CDR3 in DNA: TGTGCCAGTAGTATAGGTAACGGGGCAACTGGGACCCAGTACTTC. Amino acids: CASSIGNGATGTQYF.

This clone was seen a single time. The chain joins TRBV4-1 to TRBJ2-5; possibly TRBD2 for D (6 bases). CDR3 length: 15 amino acids. The V gene's germline CDR1 is MGHRA and CDR2 YSYEKL. Trimming removed 0 bases from V and 4 bases from J, with 12 bases in between. The CDR3 region has the DNA TGCGCCAGCAGCCAAGATTACCGGGGGTTAGAGACCCAGTACTTC. Its translation is CASSQDYRGLETQYF.

The J gene is TRBJ2-7, the V gene TRBV5-4; possible D gene TRBD1, 6 bases. V was pared by 2 bases and J by 2 bases, with 11 bases between. This CDR3 contains 14 residues. Per the germline V gene, CDR1 is SGHNT and CDR2 is YYREEE (reference sequence). The DNA of the CDR3 is TGTGCCAGCAGCTTAGAGGACAGTCCCTACGAGCAGTACTTC. This translates into CASSLEDSPYEQYF.

This clone was observed a few times. The chain joins TRBV7-2 to TRBJ2-7; 8 bases agree with TRBD1. J gave up 7 bases and V 1 base, and 6 bases lay outside the gene matches. The germline V gene has CDR1 SGHTA and CDR2 FQGNSA. There are 14 residues in the CDR3. CDR3 sequence: CASSLGTGSGEQYF. As DNA, the CDR3 is TGTGCCAGCAGCTTAGGGACAGGGTCGGGTGAGCAGTACTTC.

A single count supports this clone. The chain couples TRBV6-2 or TRBV6-3 to TRBJ1-5, with a weak D call TRBD1 (6 bases). Trimming took 6 bases from V and 4 from J, leaving 13 bases between them. Per germline, CDR1 MNHEY and CDR2 SVGEGT. The length of the CDR3 is 14 residues. The CDR3 nucleotides are TGTGCCAGCAGCCAGGACAGCCATAATCAGCCCCAGCATTTT. It codes for CASSQDSHNQPQHF.

The gene calls are TRBV5-1 and TRBJ2-3, with D tentatively TRBD1 (5 bases). This CDR3 contains 14 residues. Germline CDR1 and CDR2: SGHRS and YFSETQ. V dropped 0 bases and J dropped 9 bases, with 14 bases sitting between them. CDR3 sequence: CASSLAQVPTTQYF. For the CDR3, the DNA is TGCGCCAGCAGCTTGGCACAGGTACCGACAACGCAGTATTTT.

The chain combines TRBV30 with TRBJ2-3; 7 positions agree with TRBD2. CDR3 length equals 15 residues. The trim removed 2 bases at V and 4 bases at J, leaving 9 bases unmatched. The germline V gene encodes CDR1 GTSNPN and CDR2 SVGIG (reference sequence). CDR3 residues: CAWSKRGANADTQYF. The DNA for the CDR3 is TGTGCCTGGAGTAAGCGGGGCGCAAACGCAGATACGCAGTATTTT.